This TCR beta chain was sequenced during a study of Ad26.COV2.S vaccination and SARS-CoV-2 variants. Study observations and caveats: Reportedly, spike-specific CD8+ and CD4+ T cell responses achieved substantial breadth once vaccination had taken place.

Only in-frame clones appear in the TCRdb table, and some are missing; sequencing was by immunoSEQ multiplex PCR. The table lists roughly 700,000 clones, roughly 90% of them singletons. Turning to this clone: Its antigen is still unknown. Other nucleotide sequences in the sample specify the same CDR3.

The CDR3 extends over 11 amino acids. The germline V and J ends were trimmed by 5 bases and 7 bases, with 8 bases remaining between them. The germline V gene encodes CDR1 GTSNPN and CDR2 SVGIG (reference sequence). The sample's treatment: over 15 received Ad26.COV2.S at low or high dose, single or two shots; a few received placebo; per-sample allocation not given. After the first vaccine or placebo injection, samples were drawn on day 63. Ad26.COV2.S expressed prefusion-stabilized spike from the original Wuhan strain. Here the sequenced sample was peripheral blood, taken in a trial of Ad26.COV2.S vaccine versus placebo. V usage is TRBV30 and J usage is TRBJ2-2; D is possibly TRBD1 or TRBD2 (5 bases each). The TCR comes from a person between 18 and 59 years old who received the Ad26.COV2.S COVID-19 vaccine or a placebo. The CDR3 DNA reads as TGTGCCTGGCGGGGCGGCGGGGAGCTGTTTTTT. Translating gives CAWRGGGELFF.